This T cell receptor (beta chain) was documented in a study of post-analysis software for immune sequencing data (dated by TCRdb to about 2015). A note on the overall study: Disease courses on record covered relapsing-remitting, secondary progressive and progressive-relapsing multiple sclerosis, though some patients had no subtype annotation. A subset of samples was prepared in parallel using single-end sample barcoding, then pooled and co-amplified after Illumina adapter ligation. The multiple sclerosis patient repertoires were compared with some twelve previously published healthy control repertoires from donors aged about 6 to 26 years.

Libraries were prepared through PCR. Sequencing instrument: Illumina HiSeq 2500. Unique molecular identifiers were incorporated into TCR beta cDNA libraries to reduce PCR and sequencing biases. Approximately 500,000 cDNA molecules were obtained per 1 to 10 million input T cells, so each molecule approximated one T cell. The patient libraries were prepared and sequenced with the same protocol used for the earlier healthy control dataset. Samples belonging to the same batch were prepared together, multiplexed and sequenced on a shared HiSeq lane. As for the original processing: Raw barcoded reads were processed with MIGEC, and single-read molecular identifier groups were discarded before consensus assembly and CDR3 extraction. VDJtools was used for post-analysis of the clonotype tables, and diversity was normalized by down-sampling every dataset to the size of the smallest sample. In repertoire overlap clustering, CDR3 amino acid sequences, but not nucleotide sequences, were matched to correct batch-related cross-sample contamination. The raw public data were reprocessed by TCRdb itself: fastp quality trimming at Q25, MiXCR clonotype calling, in-frame beta chains only. One record per CDR3 amino acid sequence lists the most common genes and DNA. These V and J calls are TCRdb output, not the study's own analysis. This sample comprises hundreds of thousands of distinct CDR3 sequences, roughly 27% of them detected only once. The ten largest clones capture approximately 0.55% of the sample.

The paper as a whole reports these results and caveats: Direct clustering with F measure showed strong co-clustering of samples prepared in the same batch, prompting a batch-effect correction. About five TRBV segments, including TRBV5-6, TRBV5-1 and TRBV20-1, were significantly more frequent in patients than controls. The control group was slightly older than the multiple sclerosis patient group. Compared with controls, multiple sclerosis patients had significantly lower normalized Chao1 diversity, a finding suggesting substantial peripheral T-cell clonal expansion.

This clonotype was detected only once. The specificity of this receptor is unknown. No much larger clone exists at a distance of one base, and base qualities are not known. To demonstrate the VDJtools post-analysis software, TCR beta repertoires were profiled from the peripheral blood of more than ten young patients with multiple sclerosis. The patients with multiple sclerosis were children and adolescents between 6 and 15 years of age. According to the germline V gene, CDR1 reads SNHLY and CDR2 reads FYNNEI. There are 16 amino acids in the CDR3, from cysteine to phenylalanine inclusive. Just CDR3 DNA is preserved here, 48 bases in frame from base 1.

Sequencing used blood. This sequence was found in a girl between 5 and 17 years old with multiple sclerosis. The rearrangement joined TRBV2 to TRBJ2-5, with the D segment possibly TRBD1 or TRBD2, each aligning over 5 bases. The end of the DNA is better explained by TRBJ2-4, so the J call may be wrong. This receptor carries the CDR3 CASYSGTLIGQNIQYF. The DNA sequence follows: TGTGCCAGTTACTCCGGGACGCTCATCGGCCAAAACATTCAGTACTTC.